The source of this T cell receptor (beta chain) is a study of T cells in Graves' hyperthyroidism and ophthalmopathy. In the study overall: Initial diagnosis, before any treatment, was when peripheral blood was collected.

Researchers amplified the TCR beta CDR3 regions from RNA transcripts. First-round RT-PCR targeting the TCR CDR3 was performed with the HTBI primer set. MiXCR, run by TCRdb on the multiplex PCR reads, gives a single entry per CDR3 protein. The sample contains fewer than 200,000 distinct CDR3 sequences, more than 15% of which appear only once. Study results and limitations: In blood, most of the thyroid clonotypes expanded above 0.001 were also present.

This clonotype was counted ten times or more. Its antigen is as yet unknown. Diagnosis relied on clinical symptoms, serum thyroxine and TRAb, thyroid ultrasound and orbital computed tomography. Specimen: blood. This receptor was taken from a woman aged 45 to 65 with Graves' hyperthyroidism.

The CDR3 DNA reads as TGTGCCAGTAGTACACAGGGGGGACAGCCCCAGCATTTT. It encodes CASSTQGGQPQHF. The chain links TRBV19 to TRBJ1-5; 8 positions agree with TRBD1. CDR3 length: 13 amino acids. CDR1 is LNHDA, CDR2 SQIVND, per germline (reference sequence). With 4 bases clipped from V and 7 bases from J, the junction kept 3 bases outside the gene matches.